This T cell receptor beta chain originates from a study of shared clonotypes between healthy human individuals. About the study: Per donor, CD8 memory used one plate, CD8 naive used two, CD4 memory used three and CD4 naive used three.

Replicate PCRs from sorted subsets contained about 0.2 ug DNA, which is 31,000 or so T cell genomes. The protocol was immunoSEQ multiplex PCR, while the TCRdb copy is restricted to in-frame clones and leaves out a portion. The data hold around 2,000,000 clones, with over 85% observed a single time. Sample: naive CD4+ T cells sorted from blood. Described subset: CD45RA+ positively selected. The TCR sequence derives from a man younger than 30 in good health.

This chain's CDR3 is CASRLDSFAEQYF. The CDR3 nucleotides are TGTGCCAGCAGACTGGACAGCTTCGCCGAGCAGTACTTC. The chain links TRBV5-6 to TRBJ2-7; D perhaps matches TRBD1 (6 bases). The germline V gene has CDR1 SGHDT and CDR2 YYEEEE. Between the trimmed V and J ends, which lost 5 bases and 6 bases, there was a span of 15 bases. The CDR3 length is 13 residues.